The subject of this entry is one T cell receptor (beta chain). The antigen remains undetermined. 60 Vbeta and 13 Jbeta primers were used in PCR. Assay: immunoSEQ multiplex PCR; the TCRdb copy retains only in-frame clones and omits some. Of around 190,000 clones listed, about 80% are singletons. These data come from a study of cytomegalovirus exposure and HLA in healthy donors. Study as a whole: Around 89 million unique TCRs from HLA-typed donors made up an early data release.

Study-wide results and limits: Researchers counted over 150 TCR beta chains as cytomegalovirus-associated. One variant, a missense change in DCLRE1C, was linked in a later analysis to TCR beta V- and J-gene trimming.

This CDR3 has 14 residues. CDR1 and CDR2 from the germline V gene are SGHAT and FQNNGV. The V and J ends lost 5 bases and 3 bases respectively, with 11 bases between them. The source material was PBMCs. The source is a woman aged 25 to 39 in good health and CMV-seropositive. The chain links TRBV11-2 to TRBJ1-5; tentatively, D is TRBD1 (6 bases). The CDR3 DNA follows: TGTGCCAGCAGCCCACAGGGAAACAATCAGCCCCAGCATTTT. Translation: CASSPQGNNQPQHF. Drawing the rest from reference TRBV11-2 and TRBJ1-5, the complete variable domain is EAGVAQSPRYKIIEKRQSVAFWCNPISGHATLYWYQQILGQGPKLLIQFQNNGVVDDSQLPKDRFSAERLKGVDSTLKIQPAKLEDSAVYLCASSPQGNNQPQHFGDGTRLSIL.